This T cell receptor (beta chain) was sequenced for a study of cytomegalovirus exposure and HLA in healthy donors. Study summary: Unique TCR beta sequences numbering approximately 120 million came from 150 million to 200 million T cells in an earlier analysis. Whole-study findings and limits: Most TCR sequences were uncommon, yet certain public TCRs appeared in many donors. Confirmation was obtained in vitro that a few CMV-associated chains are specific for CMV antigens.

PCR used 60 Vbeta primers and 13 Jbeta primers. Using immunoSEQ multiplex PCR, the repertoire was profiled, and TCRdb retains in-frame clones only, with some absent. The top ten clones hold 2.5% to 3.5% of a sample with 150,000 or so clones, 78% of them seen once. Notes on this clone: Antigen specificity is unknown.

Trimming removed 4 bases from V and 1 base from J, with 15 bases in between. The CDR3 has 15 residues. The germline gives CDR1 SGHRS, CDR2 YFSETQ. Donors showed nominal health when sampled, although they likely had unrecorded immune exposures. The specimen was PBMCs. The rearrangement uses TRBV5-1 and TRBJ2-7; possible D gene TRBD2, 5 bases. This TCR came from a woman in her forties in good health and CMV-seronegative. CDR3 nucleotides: TGCGCCAGCAGCGGATCAGGAGGTAGATCCTACGAGCAGTACTTC. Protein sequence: CASSGSGGRSYEQYF.